Shown below are 30 T cell receptor beta chains from a single sample sequenced in a study of cytomegalovirus exposure and HLA in healthy donors. The PCR had 60 Vbeta and 13 Jbeta primers. The assay was immunoSEQ multiplex PCR, and TCRdb's table has in-frame clones only and misses some. The table has around 100,000 clones, 67% seen once. Sample: PBMCs. The origin of the receptors is a man younger than 35 in good health and CMV-seropositive.

This clone was counted a single time. The rearrangement joins TRBV11-3 to TRBJ2-4; no firm D call. Germline values: CDR1 SGHNT, CDR2 YENEEA. V lost 6 bases, J lost 5 bases, and 8 bases lay in between. This CDR3 is built from 12 residues. The CDR3 loop is CASSYLQNIQYF. Here the CDR3 DNA reads TGTGCCAGCAGTTATCTCCAAAACATTCAGTACTTC.

The table lists this clone with a few counts. The chain uses TRBV7-2 and TRBJ2-3, with D possibly matching TRBD2 (6 bases). In germline, CDR1 is SGHTA, CDR2 FQGNSA. The CDR3 is 15 residues long. V lost 1 base to trimming and J lost 5 bases, with 13 bases between them. The CDR3 DNA sequence: TGTGCCAGCAGCTTAGAAGGGCGGGGCTTAGATACGCAGTATTTT. It specifies CASSLEGRGLDTQYF.

The chain joins TRBV5-1 to TRBJ2-5, with D hard to call. This CDR3 region has 14 residues. Deletions cut 2 bases from V and 2 bases from J, with 10 bases between. The V gene's germline CDR1 is SGHRS and CDR2 YFSETQ. The CDR3 region is CASSLSRQQETQYF. In nucleotides, the CDR3 is TGCGCCAGCAGCTTAAGTCGTCAGCAAGAGACCCAGTACTTC.

This chain links TRBV11-3 with TRBJ2-1; no firm D call. CDR1 SGHNT and CDR2 YENEEA come from the germline V gene. The length of the CDR3 is 14 residues. The V and J ends lost 3 bases and 6 bases respectively, with 12 bases between them. CDR3 sequence (DNA): TGTGCCAGCAGCTTCACTGCCGGAGTCAATGAGCAGTTCTTC. It yields the protein CASSFTAGVNEQFF.

In this sample, this clone turned up once. V gene TRBV15 combines with J gene TRBJ2-3; no reliable D call. This CDR3 has 15 residues. Trimming shortened V by 6 bases and J by 4 bases, and 17 bases separated the two germline ends. CDR1 and CDR2 (germline): LNHNV, YYDKDF (reference sequence). The DNA of the CDR3 is TGTGCCACCAGGTTTGGAAACCCGGGTGCAGATACGCAGTATTTT. This encodes CATRFGNPGADTQYF.

V and J are TRBV10-1 and TRBJ1-1; no clear D. Germline CDR1 WNHNN, CDR2 SYGVQD (reference sequence). V dropped 0 bases and J dropped 8 bases, with 7 bases sitting between them. The CDR3 is 12 amino acids. CDR3 sequence: CASSESTREAFF. CDR3 DNA: TGCGCCAGCAGTGAGTCGACCAGGGAAGCTTTCTTT.

This chain links TRBV2 with TRBJ2-5; 11 bases align to TRBD2. This CDR3 region has 17 residues. In germline, CDR1 is SNHLY, CDR2 FYNNEI. The junction had 5 bases not matched to a gene; V was cut back by 2 bases and J by 0 bases. The CDR3 is CASSELPSGGYQETQYF. The CDR3 DNA is TGTGCCAGCAGTGAATTGCCTAGCGGGGGGTACCAAGAGACCCAGTACTTC.

This chain joins TRBV29-1 and TRBJ2-5, with D possibly matching TRBD1 (5 bases). The CDR3 is 12 amino acids. Trimming removed 5 bases at V and 5 bases at J, with 12 bases between. Germline CDR1 and CDR2: SQVTM and ANQGSEA. CDR3: CSVLSAGETQYF. Written as DNA, the CDR3 is TGCAGCGTTCTCTCGGCAGGGGAGACCCAGTACTTC. The entire variable domain, with the rest obtained from reference TRBV29-1 and TRBJ2-5, is as follows: SAVISQKPSRDICQRGTSLTIQCQVDSQVTMMFWYRQQPGQSLTLIATANQGSEATYESGFVIDKFPISRPNLTFSTLTVSNMSPEDSSIYLCSVLSAGETQYFGPGTRLLVL.

V is TRBV15 and J is TRBJ2-5; D gene ambiguous. The V gene lost 0 bases and the J gene lost 1 base, with 9 bases spanning the gap. The CDR3 covers 15 residues. Germline V lookup: CDR1 LNHNV, CDR2 YYDKDF (reference sequence). This CDR3 is CATSRDRLLQETQYF. CDR3 DNA sequence: TGTGCCACCAGCAGAGATCGACTGCTCCAAGAGACCCAGTACTTC.

The chain links TRBV5-8 to TRBJ2-3; 7 nucleotides line up with TRBD2. J was trimmed by 4 bases and V by 4 bases; bases with no gene match: 12. The CDR3 loop spans 16 amino acids. The V gene's germline CDR1 is SGHTS and CDR2 YDEGEE. CDR3 bases: TGTGCCAGCAGCATCGAGGGGCGGGGAGGGGCAGATACGCAGTATTTT. It specifies CASSIEGRGGADTQYF.

J is TRBJ1-2 and V is TRBV2; perhaps TRBD1 as D (6 bases). CDR1 SNHLY and CDR2 FYNNEI come from the germline V gene. The CDR3 covers 11 residues. With 4 bases removed from V and 12 bases from J, the gap between germline ends came to 12 bases. The CDR3 nucleotides are TGTGCCAGCAGTGGCGGGGGGGCAAACACCTTC. It is translated as CASSGGGANTF.

The V gene is TRBV7-7, the J gene TRBJ2-7, with D tentatively TRBD2 (5 bases). Germline assignment: CDR1 SSHAT and CDR2 FNYEAQ (reference sequence). The length of the CDR3 is 13 residues. Deletions cut 3 bases from V and 4 bases from J, with 10 bases between. The CDR3 bases are TGTGCCAGCAGCTTGGAAGGACTTTACGAGCAGTACGTC. Its translation: CASSLEGLYEQYV.

The rearrangement joins TRBV5-6 to TRBJ2-4; 8 nucleotides line up with TRBD2. J lost 1 base, V lost 6 bases, and 9 bases had no gene match. This CDR3 comprises 16 residues. Germline CDR1 reads SGHDT; CDR2 reads YYEEEE. The CDR3 coding sequence is TGTGCCAGCACCTTACTGCGGGGGGTGGCCAAAAACATTCAGTACTTC. Translating it yields CASTLLRGVAKNIQYF.

The CDR3 bases are TGTGCCAGCAGCGTTACTAGCGTTCCCTACAATGAGCAGTTCTTC. Translated: CASSVTSVPYNEQFF. V is TRBV9 and J is TRBJ2-1; 7 nucleotides match TRBD2. Germline-derived CDR1 and CDR2 are SGDLS and YYNGEE. J was trimmed by 2 bases and V by 2 bases; bases with no gene match: 4. This CDR3 has 15 amino acids.

This chain links TRBV7-2 with TRBJ2-1; TRBD2 agrees at 8 bases. Per the germline V gene, CDR1 is SGHTA and CDR2 is FQGNSA. The J segment lost 4 bases and the V segment lost 3 bases, leaving 2 bases of the junction unmatched. CDR3 size: 14 residues. In DNA, the CDR3 is TGTGCCAGCAGCTTTACTAGCGGTTACAATGAGCAGTTCTTC. As protein: CASSFTSGYNEQFF.

V is TRBV29-1 and J is TRBJ2-2; D is perhaps TRBD2 (5 bases). Germline values: CDR1 SQVTM, CDR2 ANQGSEA. V was clipped by 5 bases and J by 5 bases, with 6 bases between them. This CDR3 is built from 11 residues. DNA of the CDR3: TGCAGCGTTCCGGGAACCGGGGAGCTGTTTTTT. Translating gives CSVPGTGELFF.

This clone was counted a few times. V is TRBV5-4 and J is TRBJ2-7, with a tentative D call TRBD1 (5 bases). V was trimmed by 2 bases and J by 2 bases, leaving 11 bases between them. Germline V gene data show CDR1 as SGHNT and CDR2 as YYREEE (reference sequence). The CDR3 runs to 14 residues. CDR3 nucleotides: TGTGCCAGCAGCTTTGTAGGGGTACCCTACGAGCAGTACTTC. Its translation: CASSFVGVPYEQYF.

The sample holds a few counts of this clone. The chain employs TRBV4-2 and TRBJ2-3; TRBD1 might be the D (6 bases). CDR1 LGHNA and CDR2 YNFKEQ come from the germline V gene. The V gene lost 1 base and the J gene lost 2 bases, with 10 bases spanning the gap. The CDR3 has 15 residues. CDR3 coding DNA: TGTGCCAGCAGCCAAGGTTCAGGGGACACAGATACGCAGTATTTT. Protein sequence: CASSQGSGDTDTQYF.

This clone was detected only a few times. This chain uses TRBV7-8 with TRBJ1-5, with TRBD1 as a possible D gene (5 bases). Germline-derived CDR1 and CDR2 are SGHVS and FQNEAQ. The length of the CDR3 is 14 residues. Trimming cost V 5 bases and J 2 bases, with 10 bases left between them. Written as DNA, the CDR3 is TGTGCCAGCAGCCCAAGGGGTGGCAATCAGCCCCAGCATTTT. Amino acids: CASSPRGGNQPQHF. Filled out from reference TRBV7-8 and TRBJ1-5, the complete variable domain reads GAGVSQSPRYKVAKRGQDVALRCDPISGHVSLFWYQQALGQGPEFLTYFQNEAQLDKSGLPSDRFFAERPEGSVSTLKIQRTQQEDSAVYLCASSPRGGNQPQHFGDGTRLSIL.

CDR3 residues: CASSQDFFGTGAYHEQYF. In nucleotides, the CDR3 is TGTGCCAGCAGCCAAGATTTTTTCGGGACAGGGGCTTATCACGAGCAGTACTTC. The V gene is TRBV14, the J gene TRBJ2-7, with 10 positions matching TRBD1. Germline trimming cut 0 bases from V and 5 bases from J; bases unmatched to any gene: 13. This CDR3 region has 18 residues. The germline gives CDR1 SGHDN, CDR2 FVKESK.

This clone has more than one count but fewer than ten. V gene TRBV13 combines with J gene TRBJ2-5; no reliable D call. The germline V gene encodes CDR1 PRHDT and CDR2 FYEKMQ (reference sequence). The CDR3 sequence is 13 residues long. V shed 3 bases and J shed 5 bases, with 10 bases lying between them. This chain's CDR3 is CASSLADRETQYF. As DNA, the CDR3 is TGTGCCAGCAGCTTGGCGGATCGGGAGACCCAGTACTTC.

This chain connects TRBV5-4 to TRBJ1-3; D gene uncertain. Germline V gene data show CDR1 as SGHNT and CDR2 as YYREEE (reference sequence). The CDR3 extends over 13 amino acids. Trimming stripped 0 bases from V and 2 bases from J, with 3 bases between. CDR3 in amino acids: CASSLDTGNTIYF. CDR3 sequence (DNA): TGTGCCAGCAGCTTGGACACTGGAAACACCATATATTTT. Supplemented by reference TRBV5-4 and TRBJ1-3, the full variable domain reads ETGVTQSPTHLIKTRGQQVTLRCSSQSGHNTVSWYQQALGQGPQFIFQYYREEENGRGNFPPRFSGLQFPNYSSELNVNALELDDSALYLCASSLDTGNTIYFGEGSWLTVV.

This chain links TRBV29-1 with TRBJ2-1; TRBD1 agrees at 7 bases. CDR1 and CDR2 from the germline V gene are SQVTM and ANQGSEA. CDR3 length equals 12 residues. V trimming: 6 bases; J trimming: 9 bases; junction bases outside the gene matches: 8. Here the CDR3 reads CSVLKGAGEQFF. Here the CDR3 DNA reads TGCAGCGTGCTAAAGGGGGCAGGTGAGCAGTTCTTC.

This sequence joins TRBV9 and TRBJ2-5, with 9 bases matching TRBD1. Germline assignment: CDR1 SGDLS and CDR2 YYNGEE. The V gene end was trimmed by 2 bases and the J gene end by 5 bases; junction bases not matched to a gene: 4. The length of the CDR3 is 14 residues. CDR3 loop: CASSVDRGRETQYF. The DNA for the CDR3 is TGTGCCAGCAGCGTGGACAGGGGTAGGGAGACCCAGTACTTC.

J is TRBJ2-5 and V is TRBV9; D perhaps matches TRBD2 (6 bases). The CDR3 covers 15 residues. Germline V gene sequence: CDR1 SGDLS, CDR2 YYNGEE. Trimming took off 3 bases at V and 2 bases at J, with 14 bases between the two ends. CDR3 sequence (DNA): TGTGCCAGCAGCGGGCCAACTAGCAAGCAAGAGACCCAGTACTTC. Translated: CASSGPTSKQETQYF.

V is TRBV29-1 and J is TRBJ2-7, with D perhaps matching TRBD1 (6 bases). The CDR3 contains 14 residues. Per germline, CDR1 SQVTM and CDR2 ANQGSEA. Trimming left V 4 bases short and J 2 bases short, with 15 bases between. CDR3 region: CSVVGQGPPYEQYF. CDR3 DNA: TGCAGCGTTGTTGGCCAGGGGCCTCCCTACGAGCAGTACTTC.

This clone was counted between two and nine times. CDR3 nucleotide sequence: TGTGCCAGCAGTGGGACAGGGGAGGGCTACACCTTC. It encodes CASSGTGEGYTF. The chain recombines TRBV6-6 with TRBJ1-2; 10 nucleotides align to TRBD1. After removal of 5 bases from V and 8 bases from J, the junction contained 2 bases not matched to a gene. The CDR3 runs 12 residues. CDR1 MNHNY and CDR2 SVGAGI come from the germline V gene (reference sequence).

The rearrangement uses TRBV5-6 and TRBJ1-5; D is undetermined. The CDR3 spans 13 residues. The V end was cut by 1 base, the J end by 4 bases, with 6 bases between. Per the germline V gene, CDR1 is SGHDT and CDR2 is YYEEEE. The CDR3 DNA reads as TGTGCCAGCAGCTTGTCGGGGAATCAGCCCCAGCATTTT. It yields the protein CASSLSGNQPQHF.

Details on this clone: In the same sample, other DNA sequences code for this CDR3. The chain uses TRBV4-1 and TRBJ2-3, with D tentatively TRBD1 (6 bases). The germline CDR1 and CDR2 sequences are MGHRA and YSYEKL. This CDR3 comprises 16 residues. V lost 4 bases, J lost 4 bases, and 18 bases lay in between. In nucleotides, the CDR3 is TGCGCCAGCAGCCCTTTAGGTGCAGGGGTGGCAGATACGCAGTATTTT. Protein product: CASSPLGAGVADTQYF.

V usage is TRBV6-1 and J usage is TRBJ2-1; 8 nucleotides line up with TRBD1. Looked up from germline, CDR1 is MNHNS and CDR2 is SASEGT. The CDR3 has 17 amino acids. Unmatched junction bases numbered 11, after V lost 4 bases and J lost 3 bases. CDR3 sequence reads: CASSVGTGTLIYNEQFF. CDR3 nucleotide sequence: TGTGCCAGCAGTGTCGGGACAGGCACTTTAATCTACAATGAGCAGTTCTTC.